The sequence of this TCR beta chain was determined in a study of blood T cell repertoires in COVID-19. The length of the CDR3 is 12 residues. Germline values: CDR1 MNHEY, CDR2 SVGAGI. V lost 5 bases to trimming and J lost 6 bases, with 8 bases between them. Assay used: immunoSEQ multiplex PCR; TCRdb lists only in-frame clones, some missing. This sample has around 60,000 clones, with 65% to 90% found just once. Sequenced material: peripheral blood. The TCR sequence derives from a woman of 80 years or more with active or convalescent COVID-19. The rearrangement uses TRBV6-5 and TRBJ1-5, with a weak D call TRBD1 (5 bases). The CDR3 loop is CASSTGGQPQHF. The CDR3, as DNA: TGTGCCAGCAGTACCGGGGGTCAGCCCCAGCATTTT.